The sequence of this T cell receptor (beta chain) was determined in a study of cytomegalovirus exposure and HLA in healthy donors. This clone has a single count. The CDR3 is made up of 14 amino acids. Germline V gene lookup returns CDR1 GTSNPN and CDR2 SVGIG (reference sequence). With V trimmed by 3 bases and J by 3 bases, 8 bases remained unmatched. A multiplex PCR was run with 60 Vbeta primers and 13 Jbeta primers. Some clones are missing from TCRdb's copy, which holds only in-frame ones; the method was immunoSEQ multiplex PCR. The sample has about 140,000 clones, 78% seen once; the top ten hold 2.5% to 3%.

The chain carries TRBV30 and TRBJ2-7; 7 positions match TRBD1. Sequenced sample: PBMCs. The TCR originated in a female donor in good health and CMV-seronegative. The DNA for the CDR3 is TGTGCCTGGAGACCGAGGGACAGACTCTACGAGCAGTACTTC. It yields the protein CAWRPRDRLYEQYF.